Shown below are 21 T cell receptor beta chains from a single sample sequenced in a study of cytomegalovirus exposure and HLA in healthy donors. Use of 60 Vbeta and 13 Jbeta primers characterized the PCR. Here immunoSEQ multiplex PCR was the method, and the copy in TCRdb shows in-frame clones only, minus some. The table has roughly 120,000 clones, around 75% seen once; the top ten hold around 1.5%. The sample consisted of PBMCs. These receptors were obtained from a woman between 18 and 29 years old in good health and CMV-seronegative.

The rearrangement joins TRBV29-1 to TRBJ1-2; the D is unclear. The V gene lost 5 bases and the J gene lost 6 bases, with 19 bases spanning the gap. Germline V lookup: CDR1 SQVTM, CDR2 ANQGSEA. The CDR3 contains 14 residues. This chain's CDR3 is CSVSAGRRANGYTF. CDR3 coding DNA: TGCAGCGTTTCAGCGGGGAGAAGGGCGAATGGCTACACCTTC.

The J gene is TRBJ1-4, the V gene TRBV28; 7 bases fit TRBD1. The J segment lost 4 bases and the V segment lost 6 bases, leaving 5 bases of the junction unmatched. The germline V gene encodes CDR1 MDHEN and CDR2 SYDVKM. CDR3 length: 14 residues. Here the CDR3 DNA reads TGTGCCAGCAGCCTAGACAGGGATAATGAAAAACTGTTTTTT. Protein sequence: CASSLDRDNEKLFF.

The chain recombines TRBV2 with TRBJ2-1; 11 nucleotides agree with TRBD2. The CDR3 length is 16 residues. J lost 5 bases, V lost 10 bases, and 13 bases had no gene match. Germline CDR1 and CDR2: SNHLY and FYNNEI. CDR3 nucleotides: TGTGCCATCGAAGTTAGCGGGGGGGCGTCCGACAATGAGCAGTTCTTC. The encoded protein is CAIEVSGGASDNEQFF.

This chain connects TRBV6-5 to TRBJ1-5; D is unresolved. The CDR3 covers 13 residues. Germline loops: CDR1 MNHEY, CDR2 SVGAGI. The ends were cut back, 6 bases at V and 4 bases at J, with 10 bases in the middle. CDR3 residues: CASSLDPNQPQHF. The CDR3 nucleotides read TGTGCCAGCAGCCTAGACCCGAATCAGCCCCAGCATTTT.

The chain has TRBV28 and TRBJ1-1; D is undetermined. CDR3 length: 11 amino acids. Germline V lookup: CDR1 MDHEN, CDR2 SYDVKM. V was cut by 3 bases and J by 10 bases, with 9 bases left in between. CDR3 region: CASSLSTRAFF. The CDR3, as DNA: TGTGCCAGCAGTTTGTCCACTAGAGCTTTCTTT.

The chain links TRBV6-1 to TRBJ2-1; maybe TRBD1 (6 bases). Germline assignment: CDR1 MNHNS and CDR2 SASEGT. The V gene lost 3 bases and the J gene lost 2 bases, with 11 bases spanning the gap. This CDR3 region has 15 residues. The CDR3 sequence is CASSDMGATYNEQFF. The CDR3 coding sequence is TGTGCCAGCAGTGATATGGGGGCAACCTACAATGAGCAGTTCTTC.

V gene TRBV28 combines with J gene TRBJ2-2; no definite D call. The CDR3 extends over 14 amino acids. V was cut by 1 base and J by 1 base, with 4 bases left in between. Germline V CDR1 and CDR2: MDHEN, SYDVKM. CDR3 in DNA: TGTGCCAGCAGTTTATCGGGGAACACCGGGGAGCTGTTTTTT. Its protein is CASSLSGNTGELFF.

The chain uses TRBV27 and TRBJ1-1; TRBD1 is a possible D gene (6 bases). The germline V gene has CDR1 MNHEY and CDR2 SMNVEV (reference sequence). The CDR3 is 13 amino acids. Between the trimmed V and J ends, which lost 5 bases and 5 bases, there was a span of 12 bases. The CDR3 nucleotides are TGTGCCAGCAGTCCGTGGACAGAAACTGAAGCTTTCTTT. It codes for CASSPWTETEAFF.

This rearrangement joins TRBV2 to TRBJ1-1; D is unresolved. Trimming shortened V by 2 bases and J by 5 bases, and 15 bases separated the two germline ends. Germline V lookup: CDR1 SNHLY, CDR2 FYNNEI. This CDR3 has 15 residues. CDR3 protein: CASSENGGRRTEAFF. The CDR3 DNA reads TGTGCCAGCAGTGAAAATGGAGGGAGGCGGACTGAAGCTTTCTTT. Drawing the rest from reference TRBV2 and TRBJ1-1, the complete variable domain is EPEVTQTPSHQVTQMGQEVILRCVPISNHLYFYWYRQILGQKVEFLVSFYNNEISEKSEIFDDQFSVERPDGSNFTLKIRSTKLEDSAMYFCASSENGGRRTEAFFGQGTRLTVV.

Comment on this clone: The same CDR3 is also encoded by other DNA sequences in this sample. The CDR3, as DNA: TGTGCCTGGAGCAGGCAGGGGGGTACTGAAGCTTTCTTT. It translates to CAWSRQGGTEAFF. This chain joins TRBV30 and TRBJ1-1, with TRBD1 matching over 7 bases. There are 13 residues in the CDR3. Germline CDR1 GTSNPN, CDR2 SVGIG (reference sequence). After removal of 3 bases from V and 5 bases from J, the junction contained 6 bases not matched to a gene.

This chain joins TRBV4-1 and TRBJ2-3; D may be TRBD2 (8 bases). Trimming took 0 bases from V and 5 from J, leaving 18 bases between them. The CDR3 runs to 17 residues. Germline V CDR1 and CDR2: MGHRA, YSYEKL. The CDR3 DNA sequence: TGCGCCAGCAGCCAAGATTCACCGGGAGGGGGCGGAGATACGCAGTATTTT. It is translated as CASSQDSPGGGGDTQYF.

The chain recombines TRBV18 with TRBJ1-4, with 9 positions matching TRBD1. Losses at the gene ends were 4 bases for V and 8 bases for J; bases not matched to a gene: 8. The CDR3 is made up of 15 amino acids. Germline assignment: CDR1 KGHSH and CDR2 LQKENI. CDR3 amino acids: CASSRGTGWAEKLFF. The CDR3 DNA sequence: TGTGCCAGCTCACGTGGGACAGGGTGGGCAGAAAAACTGTTTTTT.

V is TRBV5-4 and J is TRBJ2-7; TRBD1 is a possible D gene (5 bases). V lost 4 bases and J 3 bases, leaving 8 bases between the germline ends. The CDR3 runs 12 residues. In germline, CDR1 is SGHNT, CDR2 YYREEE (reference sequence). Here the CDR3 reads CASSTQGYEQYF. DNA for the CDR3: TGTGCCAGCAGCACCCAGGGCTACGAGCAGTACTTC.

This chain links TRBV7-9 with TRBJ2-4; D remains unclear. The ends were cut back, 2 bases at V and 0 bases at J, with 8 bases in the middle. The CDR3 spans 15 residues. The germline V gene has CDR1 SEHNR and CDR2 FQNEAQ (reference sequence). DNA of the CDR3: TGTGCCAGCAGCTTATCGAGATTAGCCAAAAACATTCAGTACTTC. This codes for CASSLSRLAKNIQYF.

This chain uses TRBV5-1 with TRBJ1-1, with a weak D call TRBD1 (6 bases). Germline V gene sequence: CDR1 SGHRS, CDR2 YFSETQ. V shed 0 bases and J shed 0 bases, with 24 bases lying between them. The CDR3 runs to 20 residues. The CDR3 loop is CASSLAAPRTVVRMNTEAFF. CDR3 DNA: TGCGCCAGCAGCTTGGCCGCCCCCCGGACAGTGGTTCGCATGAACACTGAAGCTTTCTTT.

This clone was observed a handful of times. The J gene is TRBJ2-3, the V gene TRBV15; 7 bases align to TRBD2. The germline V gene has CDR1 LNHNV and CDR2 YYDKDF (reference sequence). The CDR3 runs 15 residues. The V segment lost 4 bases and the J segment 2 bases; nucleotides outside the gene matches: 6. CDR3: CATSTGSGATDTQYF. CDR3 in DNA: TGTGCCACCAGCACGGGGAGCGGGGCCACAGATACGCAGTATTTT.

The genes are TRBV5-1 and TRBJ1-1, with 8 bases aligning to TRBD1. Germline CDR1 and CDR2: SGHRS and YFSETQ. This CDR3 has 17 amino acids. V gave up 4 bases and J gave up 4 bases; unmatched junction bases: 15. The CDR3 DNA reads TGCGCCAGCAGCCTCCATCCTGTGGACAGGGAGGGCACTGAAGCTTTCTTT. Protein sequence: CASSLHPVDREGTEAFF.

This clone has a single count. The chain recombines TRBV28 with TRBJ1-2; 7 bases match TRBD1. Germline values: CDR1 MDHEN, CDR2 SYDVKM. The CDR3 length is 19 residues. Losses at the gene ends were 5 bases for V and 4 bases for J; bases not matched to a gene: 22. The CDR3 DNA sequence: TGTGCCAGCAGTCCCTACCCGGGGACAGCCGCCCCCTTGGGCTATGGCTACACCTTC. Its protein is CASSPYPGTAAPLGYGYTF.

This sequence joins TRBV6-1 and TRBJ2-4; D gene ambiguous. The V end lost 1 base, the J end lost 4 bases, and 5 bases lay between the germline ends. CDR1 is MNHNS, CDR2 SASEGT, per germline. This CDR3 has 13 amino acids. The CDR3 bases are TGTGCCAGCAGTGAAGACAGAAAAAACATTCAGTACTTC. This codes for CASSEDRKNIQYF.

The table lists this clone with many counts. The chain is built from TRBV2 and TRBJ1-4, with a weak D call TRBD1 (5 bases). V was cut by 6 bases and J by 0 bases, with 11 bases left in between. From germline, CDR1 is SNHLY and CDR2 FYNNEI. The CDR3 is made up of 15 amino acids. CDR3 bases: TGTGCCAGCAGAGTCAGGGAGGCAACTAATGAAAAACTGTTTTTT. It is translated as CASRVREATNEKLFF.

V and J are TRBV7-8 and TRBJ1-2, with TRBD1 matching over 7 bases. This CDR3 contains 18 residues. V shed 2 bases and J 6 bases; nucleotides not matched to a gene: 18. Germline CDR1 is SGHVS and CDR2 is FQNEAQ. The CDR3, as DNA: TGTGCCAGCAGCTTATTAGGGGCCAACAGGGGAGGAAACCATGGCTACACCTTC. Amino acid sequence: CASSLLGANRGGNHGYTF.